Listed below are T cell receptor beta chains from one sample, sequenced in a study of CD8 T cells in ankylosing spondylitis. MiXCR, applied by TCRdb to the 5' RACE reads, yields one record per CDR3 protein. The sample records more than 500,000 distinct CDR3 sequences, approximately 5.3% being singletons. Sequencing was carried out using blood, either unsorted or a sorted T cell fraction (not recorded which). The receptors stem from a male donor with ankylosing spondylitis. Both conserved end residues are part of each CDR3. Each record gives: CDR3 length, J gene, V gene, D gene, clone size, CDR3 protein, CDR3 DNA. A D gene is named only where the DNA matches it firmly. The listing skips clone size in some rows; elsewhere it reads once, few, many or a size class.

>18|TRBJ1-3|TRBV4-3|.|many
CASSQADRPRSSGNTIYF
TGCGCCAGCAGCCAAGCCGATAGGCCGCGAAGCTCTGGAAACACCATATATTTT
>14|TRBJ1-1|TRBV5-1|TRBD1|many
CASTPGGDRSEAFF
TGCGCCAGCACCCCAGGGGGCGATAGGTCTGAAGCTTTCTTT
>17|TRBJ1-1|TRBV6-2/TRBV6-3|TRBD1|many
CASSESGQRTGNTEAFF
TGTGCCAGCAGCGAATCGGGACAGCGGACGGGGAACACTGAAGCTTTCTTT
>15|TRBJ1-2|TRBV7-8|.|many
CASSLSTGANYGYTF
TGTGCCAGCAGCCTATCGACGGGAGCCAACTATGGCTACACCTTC
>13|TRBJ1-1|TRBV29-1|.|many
CSVGYQLNTEAFF
TGCAGCGTGGGGTACCAGTTGAACACTGAAGCTTTCTTT
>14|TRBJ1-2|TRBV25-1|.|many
CASRKGHGNYGYTF
TGTGCCAGCAGGAAAGGGCACGGAAACTATGGCTACACCTTC
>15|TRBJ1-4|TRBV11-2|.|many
CASSSVQGTNEKLFF
TGTGCCAGCAGCTCGGTCCAGGGAACTAATGAAAAACTGTTTTTT
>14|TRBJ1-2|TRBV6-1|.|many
CASSEFGAHYGYTF
TGTGCCAGCAGTGAATTTGGGGCCCACTATGGCTACACCTTC
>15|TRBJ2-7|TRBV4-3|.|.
CASSPKAVGAYEQYF
TGCGCCAGCAGCCCTAAGGCCGTGGGGGCCTACGAGCAGTACTTC
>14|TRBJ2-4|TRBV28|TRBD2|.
CASSATSKENIQYF
TGTGCCAGCAGCGCGACTAGCAAGGAAAACATTCAGTACTTC
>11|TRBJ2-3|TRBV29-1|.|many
CSGGPTDTQYF
TGCAGCGGCGGACCCACAGATACGCAGTATTTT
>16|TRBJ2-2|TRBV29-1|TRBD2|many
CSVGLAGGRYTGELFF
TGCAGCGTTGGACTAGCGGGAGGCCGGTACACCGGGGAGCTGTTTTTT
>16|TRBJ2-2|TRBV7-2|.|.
CASKPPGLQYTGELFF
TGTGCCAGCAAGCCTCCGGGACTCCAATACACCGGGGAGCTGTTTTTT
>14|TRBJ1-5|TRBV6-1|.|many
CACSDGRGAQPQHF
TGTGCCTGTTCGGACGGGAGGGGTGCTCAGCCCCAGCATTTT
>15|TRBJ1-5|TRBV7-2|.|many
CASSLEAGPGQPQHF
TGTGCCAGCAGCTTAGAGGCAGGGCCCGGTCAGCCCCAGCATTTT
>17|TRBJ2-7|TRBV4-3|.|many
CASSQEALRAPGYEQYF
TGCGCCAGCAGCCAAGAGGCCTTGCGTGCCCCCGGATACGAGCAGTACTTC
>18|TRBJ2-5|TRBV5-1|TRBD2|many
CASSFLKLAGDPQETQYF
TGCGCCAGCAGCTTTCTAAAACTAGCGGGGGACCCACAAGAGACCCAGTACTTC
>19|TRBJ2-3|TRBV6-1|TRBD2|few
CASSNPSGTSGVSTDTQYF
TGTGCCAGCAGTAACCCTTCCGGGACTAGCGGAGTAAGCACAGATACGCAGTATTTT
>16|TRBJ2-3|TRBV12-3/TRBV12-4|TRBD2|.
CASSLKGGGASDTQYF
TGTGCCAGCAGTTTAAAGGGCGGGGGGGCCTCAGATACGCAGTATTTT
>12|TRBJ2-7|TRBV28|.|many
CASRTVLDEQYF
TGTGCCAGCAGGACGGTTTTGGACGAGCAGTACTTC
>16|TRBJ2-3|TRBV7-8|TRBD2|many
CASSFRAGGRTDTQYF
TGTGCCAGCAGCTTCAGGGCGGGGGGTCGCACAGATACGCAGTATTTT
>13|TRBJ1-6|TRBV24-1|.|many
CATADNYNSPLHF
TGTGCCACCGCCGACAACTATAATTCACCCCTCCACTTT
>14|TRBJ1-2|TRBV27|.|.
CASSLSWGASGYTF
TGTGCCAGCAGTTTATCGTGGGGGGCTTCTGGCTACACCTTC
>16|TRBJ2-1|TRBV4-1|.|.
CASSPPTSFGDNEQFF
TGCGCCAGCAGCCCGCCTACTAGTTTTGGAGACAATGAGCAGTTCTTC
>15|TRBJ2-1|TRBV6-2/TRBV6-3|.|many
CASSVTAIYYNEQFF
TGTGCCAGCAGTGTGACAGCAATTTACTACAATGAGCAGTTCTTC
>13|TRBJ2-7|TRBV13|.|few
CASSRKGGYEQYF
TGTGCCAGCAGCCGAAAGGGGGGGTACGAGCAGTACTTC
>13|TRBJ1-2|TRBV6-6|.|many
CASSPSWDYGYTF
TGTGCCAGCAGTCCCTCATGGGACTATGGCTACACCTTC
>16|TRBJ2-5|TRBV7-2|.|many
CASSPLTIGRGFTQYF
TGTGCCAGCAGCCCCCTCACTATAGGACGGGGGTTTACCCAGTACTTC
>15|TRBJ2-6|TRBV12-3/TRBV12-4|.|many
CASSTMSSGANVLTF
TGTGCCAGCAGCACGATGAGCTCTGGGGCCAACGTCCTGACTTTC
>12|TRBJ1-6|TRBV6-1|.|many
CASKDPNSPLHF
TGTGCCAGCAAAGACCCTAATTCACCCCTCCACTTT
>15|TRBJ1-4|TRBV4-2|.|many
CASSQGMNSYEKLFF
TGTGCCAGCAGCCAAGGAATGAACAGTTATGAAAAACTGTTTTTT
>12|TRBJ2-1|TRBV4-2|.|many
CASSHEDATPFF
TGTGCCAGCAGCCATGAGGACGCCACCCCCTTCTTC
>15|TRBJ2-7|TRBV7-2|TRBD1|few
CASSLGDRGPWEQYF
TGTGCCAGCAGCTTAGGGGACAGGGGCCCCTGGGAGCAGTACTTC
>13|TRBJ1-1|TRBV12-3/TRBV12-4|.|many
CASSLPQGTEAFF
TGTGCCAGCAGTTTACCCCAGGGGACTGAAGCTTTCTTT
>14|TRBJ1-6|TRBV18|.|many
CASSPTEWGSPLHF
TGTGCCAGCTCACCAACTGAATGGGGGTCACCCCTCCACTTT
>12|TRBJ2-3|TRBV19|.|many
CASGVGRDTQYF
TGTGCCAGCGGGGTAGGGAGAGATACGCAGTATTTT
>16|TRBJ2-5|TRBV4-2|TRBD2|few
CASRRGVAGAGETQYF
TGTGCCAGCCGGCGAGGAGTAGCGGGGGCCGGAGAGACCCAGTACTTC
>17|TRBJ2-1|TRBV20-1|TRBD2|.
CSASRWTSGRDYNEQFF
TGCAGTGCTAGCCGGTGGACTAGCGGGCGAGACTACAATGAGCAGTTCTTC
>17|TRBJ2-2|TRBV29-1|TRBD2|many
CSVEDPFRSGRTGELFF
TGCAGCGTTGAAGATCCCTTTCGCAGCGGGAGGACCGGGGAGCTGTTTTTT
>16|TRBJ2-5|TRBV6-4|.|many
CASTEPNSLPQETQYF
TGTGCCAGCACCGAGCCCAACTCTTTACCCCAAGAGACCCAGTACTTC
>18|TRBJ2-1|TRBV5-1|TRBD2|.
CASSWGREGLGSYNEQFF
TGCGCCAGCAGCTGGGGGCGGGAGGGCCTTGGCTCCTACAATGAGCAGTTCTTC